This T cell receptor (beta chain) was profiled in a study of blood T cell repertoires in COVID-19. Background on the study: COVID-19 samples from acute and convalescent phases originated in the United States, Italy and Spain. T cells, B-cell-depleted T cells, or PBMCs provided the cDNA or gDNA that served as material.

This CDR3 comprises 15 residues. Germline CDR1 reads SQVTM; CDR2 reads ANQGSEA. J lost 5 bases, V lost 1 base, and 7 bases had no gene match. Some clones are missing from TCRdb's copy, which holds only in-frame ones; the method was immunoSEQ multiplex PCR. The sample holds some 150,000 clones, 80% to 90% seen once. This TCR came from a man aged 65-85 years with acute or convalescent COVID-19. This chain uses TRBV29-1 with TRBJ1-4, with 7 positions matching TRBD1. Material for sequencing was peripheral blood. The CDR3 reads CSVEGGQYNNEKLFF. CDR3 nucleotides: TGCAGCGTTGAAGGGGGACAGTATAACAATGAAAAACTGTTTTTT.